These 27 T cell receptor beta chains share one sample of origin, sequenced in a study of blood T cell repertoires in COVID-19. Generated by immunoSEQ multiplex PCR, the TCRdb table keeps only in-frame clones and is missing some. The repertoire holds some 120,000 clones, with roughly 90% as singletons. Sequencing was done on a sample of peripheral blood. These receptors all come from a man in his fifties or sixties with acute or convalescent COVID-19.

The chain couples TRBV27 to TRBJ1-1; D unclear. Germline CDR1 MNHEY, CDR2 SMNVEV (reference sequence). Between the trimmed V and J ends, which lost 6 bases and 3 bases, there was a span of 11 bases. This CDR3 has 13 amino acids. CDR3 amino acids: CASRTVGDTEAFF. In DNA form, the CDR3 reads TGTGCCAGCAGAACGGTCGGGGACACTGAAGCTTTCTTT.

The chain is built from TRBV4-3 and TRBJ1-3, with D uncertain. Germline V gene sequence: CDR1 LGHNA, CDR2 YSLEER. V was cut by 0 bases and J by 3 bases, with 6 bases left in between. The CDR3 is 14 amino acids. The CDR3 region has the DNA TGCGCCAGCAGCCAAGAGGACTTTGGAAACACCATATATTTT. Translation: CASSQEDFGNTIYF.

The rearrangement uses TRBV27 and TRBJ2-1, with 12 bases matching TRBD2. The trim removed 5 bases at V and 7 bases at J, leaving 3 bases unmatched. Looked up from germline, CDR1 is MNHEY and CDR2 is SMNVEV (reference sequence). This CDR3 spans 14 amino acids. CDR3 region: CASSGLAGRNEQFF. CDR3 coding DNA: TGTGCCAGCAGTGGACTAGCGGGAAGGAATGAGCAGTTCTTC.

The table lists this clone with a count of one. This sequence joins TRBV7-2 and TRBJ1-1, with D tentatively TRBD1 (6 bases). Trimming took off 1 base at V and 5 bases at J, with 20 bases between the two ends. Germline V lookup: CDR1 SGHTA, CDR2 FQGNSA. The CDR3 spans 17 residues. DNA of the CDR3: TGTGCCAGCAGCTTAGTTGTGGGGGCGAACTTCGCTACTGAAGCTTTCTTT. Its translation: CASSLVVGANFATEAFF.

This rearrangement joins TRBV19 to TRBJ1-1, with 8 bases lining up with TRBD1. CDR1 and CDR2 from the germline V gene are LNHDA and SQIVND (reference sequence). The CDR3 sequence is 15 residues long. The V gene end was trimmed by 6 bases and the J gene end by 0 bases; junction bases not matched to a gene: 6. The CDR3 region has the DNA TGTGCCAGTAGGCGGACAGGGAGTATGAACACTGAAGCTTTCTTT. Translation: CASRRTGSMNTEAFF.

J is TRBJ2-5 and V is TRBV6-5; TRBD1 is a possible D gene (7 bases). Germline-derived CDR1 and CDR2 are MNHEY and SVGAGI. This CDR3 is built from 15 residues. V lost 6 bases and J 1 base, leaving 15 bases between the germline ends. The CDR3 DNA follows: TGTGCCAGCAGGCGGGGACAGACGTTCCAAGAGACCCAGTACTTC. Protein: CASRRGQTFQETQYF.

The chain uses TRBV6-1 and TRBJ2-3; TRBD2 is a possible D gene (5 bases). Germline lookup yields CDR1 MNHNS and CDR2 SASEGT. V lost 10 bases to trimming and J lost 1 base, with 15 bases between them. The CDR3 is made up of 14 amino acids. The CDR3 reads CATAGGLGTDTQYF. The CDR3 region has the DNA TGTGCCACCGCGGGCGGGCTAGGCACAGATACGCAGTATTTT.

V gene TRBV7-8 combines with J gene TRBJ2-7; 10 bases match TRBD2. The CDR3 has 14 residues. The V gene end was trimmed by 5 bases and the J gene end by 5 bases; junction bases not matched to a gene: 6. Per the germline V gene, CDR1 is SGHVS and CDR2 is FQNEAQ. CDR3 nucleotide sequence: TGTGCCAGCAGCCGAGCGGGGGGGGCCCACGAGCAGTACTTC. Translation gives CASSRAGGAHEQYF.

The V call is TRBV18, the J call TRBJ1-1; 9 bases are a match to TRBD1. Per germline, CDR1 KGHSH and CDR2 LQKENI. The V gene end was trimmed by 3 bases and the J gene end by 1 base; junction bases not matched to a gene: 3. The CDR3 totals 15 residues. CDR3 coding DNA: TGTGCCAGCTCACCGGGGACAGGGCAGAACACTGAAGCTTTCTTT. Translated, it gives CASSPGTGQNTEAFF.

The rearrangement links TRBV6-1 to TRBJ2-7; 12 positions match TRBD2. The ends lost 2 bases at V and 4 bases at J; junction bases unmatched: 3. CDR3 length: 15 amino acids. Germline assignment: CDR1 MNHNS and CDR2 SASEGT. The CDR3 coding sequence is TGTGCCAGCAGTGAAATTACTAGCGGGAGGTACGAGCAGTACTTC. This translates into CASSEITSGRYEQYF.

This sequence joins TRBV5-1 and TRBJ2-5; D is unresolved. V dropped 3 bases and J dropped 1 base, with 7 bases sitting between them. The CDR3 is 13 residues long. CDR1 and CDR2 (germline): SGHRS, YFSETQ. The CDR3 DNA follows: TGCGCCAGCAGCTCCTTAATCCAAGAGACCCAGTACTTC. Translation gives CASSSLIQETQYF.

The chain recombines TRBV10-2 with TRBJ1-6; 7 bases are shared with TRBD1. Germline V gene data show CDR1 as WSHSY and CDR2 as SAAADI. J was trimmed by 8 bases and V by 6 bases; bases with no gene match: 1. The CDR3 spans 12 residues. The CDR3 region is CASSDRDSPLHF. CDR3 DNA sequence: TGCGCCAGCAGCGACAGGGATTCACCCCTCCACTTT.

The J gene is TRBJ2-3, the V gene TRBV9, with 8 bases that match TRBD2. J was trimmed by 3 bases and V by 0 bases; bases with no gene match: 12. CDR1 is SGDLS and CDR2 is YYNGEE in the germline V gene. The CDR3 has 18 residues. Here the CDR3 reads CASSVVPVVAGLTDTQYF. CDR3 in DNA: TGTGCCAGCAGCGTAGTCCCCGTGGTAGCGGGATTGACAGATACGCAGTATTTT.

As DNA, the CDR3 is TGTGCCATCAGTGAGCAGGTCGGGGCCTACGAGCAGTACTTC. Amino acid sequence: CAISEQVGAYEQYF. V is TRBV10-3 and J is TRBJ2-7; the D gene is possibly TRBD2 (5 bases). The CDR3 is 14 amino acids. Trimming removed 2 bases at V and 2 bases at J, with 10 bases between. Germline CDR1 reads ENHRY; CDR2 reads SYGVKD.

The chain carries TRBV7-9 and TRBJ2-3, with TRBD1 identical over 7 bases. CDR1 is SEHNR, CDR2 FQNEAQ, per germline (reference sequence). With 5 bases clipped from V and 3 bases from J, the junction kept 11 bases outside the gene matches. This CDR3 region has 16 residues. The CDR3 protein is CASSPRQGMGTDTQYF. The CDR3 DNA follows: TGTGCCAGCAGCCCCCGACAGGGTATGGGGACAGATACGCAGTATTTT.

This clone was recorded once. CDR3 in amino acids: CSVVRQGGNGYTF. The DNA for the CDR3 is TGCAGCGTTGTGCGACAGGGGGGGAATGGCTACACCTTC. The V call is TRBV29-1, the J call TRBJ1-2; 9 bases line up with TRBD1. V was pared by 4 bases and J by 6 bases, with 6 bases of the junction left unmatched. The germline V gene has CDR1 SQVTM and CDR2 ANQGSEA. The CDR3 totals 13 residues.

Concerning this clone: The junction and the germline gene differ at one end; a read error may be behind it. V usage is TRBV6-6 and J usage is TRBJ1-2; 9 bases match TRBD1. The CDR3 loop spans 12 amino acids. Germline CDR1 reads MNHNY; CDR2 reads SVGAGI (reference sequence). CDR3 in amino acids: CASSPPDRGASF. The CDR3 coding sequence is TGTGCCAGCAGTCCGCCGGACAGGGGCGCATCCTTC.

The chain carries TRBV11-2 and TRBJ2-7; 8 bases line up with TRBD1. With V trimmed by 5 bases and J by 2 bases, 8 bases remained unmatched. Germline V CDR1 and CDR2: SGHAT, FQNNGV. The CDR3 is 15 amino acids. Here the CDR3 reads CASSLDRGSTYEQYF. In DNA form, the CDR3 reads TGTGCCAGCAGCCTCGACAGGGGTTCTACCTACGAGCAGTACTTC. Looking up the rest from reference TRBV11-2 and TRBJ2-7 gives the full variable domain: EAGVAQSPRYKIIEKRQSVAFWCNPISGHATLYWYQQILGQGPKLLIQFQNNGVVDDSQLPKDRFSAERLKGVDSTLKIQPAKLEDSAVYLCASSLDRGSTYEQYFGPGTRLTVT.

The sample holds one count of this clone. This chain joins TRBV7-9 and TRBJ1-6, with 7 bases that match TRBD1. The germline V gene has CDR1 SEHNR and CDR2 FQNEAQ (reference sequence). J lost 8 bases, V lost 11 bases, and 3 bases had no gene match. CDR3 length equals 11 residues. CDR3 bases: TGTGCCTCCCAGGGGGATTCACCCCTCCACTTT. This encodes CASQGDSPLHF.

This clone appeared a few times. This chain connects TRBV2 to TRBJ2-3, with D unresolved. Germline values: CDR1 SNHLY, CDR2 FYNNEI. V was pared by 6 bases and J by 4 bases, with 8 bases between. This CDR3 has 12 amino acids. For the CDR3, the DNA is TGTGCCAGCAGCTATCCGGCAGATACGCAGTATTTT. Its translation is CASSYPADTQYF. Looking up the rest from reference TRBV2 and TRBJ2-3 gives the full variable domain: EPEVTQTPSHQVTQMGQEVILRCVPISNHLYFYWYRQILGQKVEFLVSFYNNEISEKSEIFDDQFSVERPDGSNFTLKIRSTKLEDSAMYFCASSYPADTQYFGPGTRLTVL.

The chain has TRBV19 and TRBJ2-2; 7 bases fit TRBD1. This CDR3 comprises 16 residues. Losses at the gene ends were 5 bases for V and 2 bases for J; bases not matched to a gene: 8. Germline V gene sequence: CDR1 LNHDA, CDR2 SQIVND (reference sequence). In DNA, the CDR3 is TGTGCCAGTAGTCGGAGAGGGACAGCCAACACCGGGGAGCTGTTTTTT. Protein: CASSRRGTANTGELFF. The full variable domain, rest sourced from reference TRBV19 and TRBJ2-2, is DGGITQSPKYLFRKEGQNVTLSCEQNLNHDAMYWYRQDPGQGLRLIYYSQIVNDFQKGDIAEGYSVSREKKESFPLTVTSAQKNPTAFYLCASSRRGTANTGELFFGEGSRLTVL.

This chain joins TRBV27 and TRBJ2-1; 7 bases match TRBD1. The J segment lost 9 bases and the V segment lost 5 bases, leaving 4 bases of the junction unmatched. Germline lookup yields CDR1 MNHEY and CDR2 SMNVEV (reference sequence). This CDR3 spans 12 amino acids. The CDR3: CASSRQGTEQFF. The CDR3 coding sequence is TGTGCCAGCAGTCGACAGGGTACTGAGCAGTTCTTC.

This rearrangement joins TRBV7-8 to TRBJ1-5, with D uncertain. In germline, CDR1 is SGHVS, CDR2 FQNEAQ. The CDR3 is 14 residues long. Trimming removed 3 bases from V and 7 bases from J, with 13 bases in between. This chain's CDR3 is CASSLELFGQPQHF. CDR3 DNA sequence: TGTGCCAGCAGCTTGGAACTTTTCGGGCAGCCCCAGCATTTT.

This chain's CDR3 is CASSIGQGADEQYF. CDR3 sequence (DNA): TGTGCCAGTAGTATAGGACAGGGGGCGGACGAGCAGTACTTC. The rearrangement uses TRBV19 and TRBJ2-7; TRBD1 matches at 10 bases. CDR1 is LNHDA, CDR2 SQIVND, per germline (reference sequence). This CDR3 is 14 amino acids long. V lost 1 base, J lost 5 bases, and 2 bases stayed unmatched.

This chain links TRBV2 with TRBJ2-3; D perhaps matches TRBD1 (5 bases). Germline assignment: CDR1 SNHLY and CDR2 FYNNEI. This CDR3 region has 14 residues. V lost 7 bases to trimming and J lost 3 bases, with 14 bases between them. CDR3 DNA: TGTGCCAGCATTCCAAGGGGATGGACAGATACGCAGTATTTT. Its protein product is CASIPRGWTDTQYF.

The genes are TRBV24-1 and TRBJ2-1, with 8 positions matching TRBD2. The CDR3 consists of 14 residues. The trim removed 8 bases at V and 8 bases at J, leaving 10 bases unmatched. Germline-derived CDR1 and CDR2 are KGHDR and SFDVKD. The CDR3 coding sequence is TGTGCCACCAAATCGTCTAGCGGGTCAGATGAGCAGTTCTTC. Its protein is CATKSSSGSDEQFF.

The chain uses TRBV6-5 and TRBJ1-1; no clear D gene. The CDR3 sequence is 15 residues long. Germline V gene lookup returns CDR1 MNHEY and CDR2 SVGAGI. V was trimmed by 6 bases and J by 1 base, leaving 15 bases between them. The CDR3 nucleotides are TGTGCCAGCAGCTGGAGGACGGCTGAGAACACTGAAGCTTTCTTT. Translation: CASSWRTAENTEAFF.